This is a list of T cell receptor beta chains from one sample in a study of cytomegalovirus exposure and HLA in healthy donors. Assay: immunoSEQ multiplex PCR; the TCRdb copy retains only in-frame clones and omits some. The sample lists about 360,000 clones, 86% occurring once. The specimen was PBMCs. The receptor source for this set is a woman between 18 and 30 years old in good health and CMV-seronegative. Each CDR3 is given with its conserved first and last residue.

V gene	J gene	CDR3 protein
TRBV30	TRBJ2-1	CASKSGRVQNEQFF
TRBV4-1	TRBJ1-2	CASSQDRGAGYGYTF
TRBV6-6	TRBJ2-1	CASSLTSSSSNEQFF
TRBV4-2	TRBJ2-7	CASSQDGGTGAREQYF
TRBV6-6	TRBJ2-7	CASSSGQQLYEQYF
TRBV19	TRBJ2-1	CASSMSRQGRGEQFF
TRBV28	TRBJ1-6	CASSFWTGDSPLHF
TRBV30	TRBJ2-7	CAWRGPGQRPYEQYF
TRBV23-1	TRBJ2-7	CASSQSPRGSTYEQYF
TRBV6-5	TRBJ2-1	CASSYGLAVNNEQFF
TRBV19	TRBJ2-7	CASSILDNPYEQYF
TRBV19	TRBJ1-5	CASSPRGTAYSNQPQHF
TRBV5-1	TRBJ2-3	CASSQALSTDTQYF
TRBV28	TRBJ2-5	CASSSWSEAQYF
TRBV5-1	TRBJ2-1	CASSLEGGSSYNEQFF
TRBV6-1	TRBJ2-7	CASRGGTDYEQYF
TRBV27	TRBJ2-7	CASSLFNRGRGRSYEQYF
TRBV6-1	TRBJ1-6	CASNGQFPPLHF
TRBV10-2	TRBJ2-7	CASTVGGRSSYEQYF
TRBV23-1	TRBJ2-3	CASSQPLPLCGGKDTQYF
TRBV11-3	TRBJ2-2	CASTQADNTGELFF
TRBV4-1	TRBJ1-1	CASSQDWNRVRRNPEAFF
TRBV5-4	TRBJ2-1	CASTPFTSGRDNEQFF
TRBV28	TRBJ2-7	CASSSTRQGRMYEQYF
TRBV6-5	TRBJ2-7	CASSFGTASYEQYF
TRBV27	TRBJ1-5	CASSLLGTNQPQHF
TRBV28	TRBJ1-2	CASSPTGGGYTF
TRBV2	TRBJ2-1	CASSPVRERPYNEQFF